One and the same sample provided the 30 T cell receptor beta chains below, sequenced in a study of blood T cell repertoires in COVID-19. Produced via immunoSEQ multiplex PCR; TCRdb's table is partial and in-frame only. Seen here are roughly 500,000 clones, 80% to 90% observed once, and the top ten hold 0.7% to 1%. Sequencing was done on a sample of peripheral blood. Receptors were obtained from a man aged 18 to 29 with COVID-19, enrolled during active disease.

Concerning this clone itself: This same CDR3 is encoded by further DNA sequences in the sample. This sequence joins TRBV3-1 (or the pseudogene TRBV3-2) and TRBJ2-7, with 9 bases identical to TRBD2. Looked up from germline, CDR1 is LGHDT and CDR2 is YNNKEL (reference sequence). The trim removed 3 bases at V and 3 bases at J, leaving 3 bases unmatched. The CDR3 covers 14 residues. The CDR3 DNA reads TGTGCCAGCAGCCAGCGGGGGGGCAGCTACGAGCAGTACTTC. Its protein product is CASSQRGGSYEQYF.

This chain connects TRBV6-1 to TRBJ1-2; D remains unclear. The CDR3 length is 14 residues. With 0 bases removed from V and 5 bases from J, the gap between germline ends came to 10 bases. The germline V gene encodes CDR1 MNHNS and CDR2 SASEGT. The CDR3 here is CASSEASARYGYTF. CDR3 DNA sequence: TGTGCCAGCAGTGAAGCGAGCGCCCGGTATGGCTACACCTTC.

This clone was picked up a small number of times. The chain carries TRBV7-9 and TRBJ2-2, with D maybe TRBD1 (5 bases). There are 16 residues in the CDR3. V lost 2 bases and J lost 0, with 10 bases in between. Per germline, CDR1 SEHNR and CDR2 FQNEAQ (reference sequence). The CDR3 DNA follows: TGTGCCAGCAGCTTACGTAGGGGAACGAACACCGGGGAGCTGTTTTTT. Residues: CASSLRRGTNTGELFF.

This chain links TRBV29-1 with TRBJ1-2; tentatively, D is TRBD1 (5 bases). CDR3 length: 13 amino acids. Trimming shortened V by 3 bases and J by 3 bases, and 11 bases separated the two germline ends. Per the germline V gene, CDR1 is SQVTM and CDR2 is ANQGSEA. The DNA for the CDR3 is TGCAGCGTTGACCGTGACAGACACTATGGCTACACCTTC. Amino acids: CSVDRDRHYGYTF.

This clone is a singleton in its sample. The chain employs TRBV29-1 and TRBJ2-3; 10 nucleotides align to TRBD1. The CDR3 is made up of 14 amino acids. J lost 4 bases, V lost 3 bases, and 4 bases had no gene match. Germline lookup yields CDR1 SQVTM and CDR2 ANQGSEA. The CDR3 is CSVDDRGLADTQYF. The CDR3, as DNA: TGCAGCGTTGATGACAGGGGGCTGGCAGATACGCAGTATTTT.

The rearrangement uses TRBV5-3 and TRBJ2-1; 16 positions agree with TRBD2. TRBV5-3 is identified as an open reading frame with a role that is uncertain. V lost 5 bases and J lost 2; bases outside the gene matches: 4. The CDR3 is 17 amino acids. The CDR3 protein is CARSAGLAGGPYNEQFF. The CDR3 DNA reads TGTGCCAGAAGTGCGGGACTAGCGGGAGGGCCCTACAATGAGCAGTTCTTC.

This clone was observed a handful of times. The chain combines TRBV18 with TRBJ2-5; the match to TRBD2 covers 8 bases. The CDR3 is made up of 13 amino acids. V shed 8 bases, J shed 3 bases, and the junction held 5 bases outside the gene matches. Germline V gene lookup returns CDR1 KGHSH and CDR2 LQKENI. In DNA form, the CDR3 reads TGTGCCAGCGCCCTGCGGGGGGAAGAGACCCAGTACTTC. Translated, it gives CASALRGEETQYF.

This clone has just one count. J is TRBJ2-1 and V is TRBV25-1, with D unclear. The CDR3 length is 14 residues. V lost 3 bases, J lost 6 bases, and 12 bases lay in between. CDR1 MGHDK and CDR2 SYGVNS come from the germline V gene. The CDR3, as DNA: TGTGCCAGCAGTGACCCGGGTCCTCGCAATGAGCAGTTCTTC. It codes for CASSDPGPRNEQFF.

This chain links TRBV10-3 with TRBJ1-1; D gene uncertain. In germline, CDR1 is ENHRY, CDR2 SYGVKD. The CDR3 has 13 amino acids. V lost 0 bases, J lost 8 bases, and 10 bases lay in between. CDR3 DNA sequence: TGTGCCATCAGTGAGTCGTACACAGAAGAAGCTTTCTTT. It encodes CAISESYTEEAFF.

The chain links TRBV15 to TRBJ1-1, with a tentative D call TRBD1 (6 bases). Between the trimmed V and J ends, which lost 0 bases and 0 bases, there was a span of 11 bases. Germline CDR1 and CDR2: LNHNV and YYDKDF (reference sequence). The CDR3 totals 16 residues. CDR3 loop: CATSRDGGAMNTEAFF. The CDR3 nucleotides are TGTGCCACCAGCAGAGATGGGGGGGCTATGAACACTGAAGCTTTCTTT.

J is TRBJ1-4 and V is TRBV24-1, with 12 bases that match TRBD1. Germline V lookup: CDR1 KGHDR, CDR2 SFDVKD. The trim removed 3 bases at V and 7 bases at J, leaving 8 bases unmatched. The CDR3 is 17 amino acids. The CDR3 nucleotides read TGTGCCACCAGTGATCCCCCCGGGACAGGGGGCGGTGAAAAACTGTTTTTT. It yields the protein CATSDPPGTGGGEKLFF.

This chain uses TRBV10-1 with TRBJ2-5, with TRBD2 matching over 14 bases. With V trimmed by 3 bases and J by 5 bases, 8 bases remained unmatched. Germline lookup yields CDR1 WNHNN and CDR2 SYGVQD (reference sequence). The CDR3 is 17 residues long. This chain's CDR3 is CASSEFGTSGSRETQYF. The CDR3 DNA is TGCGCCAGCAGTGAATTTGGGACTAGCGGGAGTAGGGAGACCCAGTACTTC.

The rearrangement links TRBV15 to TRBJ2-7; tentatively, D is TRBD1 (6 bases). There are 14 residues in the CDR3. Germline V gene sequence: CDR1 LNHNV, CDR2 YYDKDF (reference sequence). V shed 0 bases and J shed 6 bases, with 12 bases lying between them. CDR3 nucleotide sequence: TGTGCCACCAGCAGAGAAGGGGGAGCTGGCGAGCAGTACTTC. This codes for CATSREGGAGEQYF.

This clone was recorded a few times. V and J are TRBV4-1 and TRBJ2-7; TRBD2 matches at 10 bases. The CDR3 has 15 residues. Germline loops: CDR1 MGHRA, CDR2 YSYEKL. J was trimmed by 7 bases and V by 0 bases; bases with no gene match: 6. In DNA form, the CDR3 reads TGCGCCAGCAGCCAAGATCTAGCGGGAGTTGGTGAGCAGTACTTC. Its protein product is CASSQDLAGVGEQYF.

This chain connects TRBV6-4 to TRBJ2-2; no clear D. The CDR3 consists of 12 residues. With 2 bases removed from V and 5 bases from J, the gap between germline ends came to 3 bases. CDR1 and CDR2 (germline): MRHNA, SNTAGT. This CDR3 reads CASSDPTGELFF. DNA for the CDR3: TGTGCCAGCAGTGACCCTACCGGGGAGCTGTTTTTT.

The CDR3: CASSVSQGAPYEQYF. CDR3 in DNA: TGTGCCAGCAGCGTCTCACAGGGGGCGCCGTACGAGCAGTACTTC. This rearrangement joins TRBV9 to TRBJ2-7; the match to TRBD1 covers 9 bases. Trimming took 2 bases from V and 4 from J; bases not matched to a gene: 7. Germline V lookup: CDR1 SGDLS, CDR2 YYNGEE. The CDR3 is 15 amino acids.

V is TRBV5-1 and J is TRBJ2-1, with 12 positions matching TRBD2. V was clipped by 0 bases and J by 0 bases; unmatched bases: 7. CDR3 length: 19 residues. The germline gives CDR1 SGHRS, CDR2 YFSETQ. CDR3 sequence reads: CASSLVGTSGSSSYNEQFF. CDR3 in DNA: TGCGCCAGCAGCTTGGTCGGGACTAGCGGGTCCAGCTCCTACAATGAGCAGTTCTTC.

In its sample, this clone was seen a few times. The chain combines TRBV10-1 with TRBJ2-2; D may be TRBD1 (6 bases). Germline CDR1 reads WNHNN; CDR2 reads SYGVQD (reference sequence). V lost 4 bases to trimming and J lost 5 bases, with 8 bases between them. There are 13 residues in the CDR3. The CDR3 DNA follows: TGCGCCAGCAGTGCCGACAGGACCGGGGAGCTGTTTTTT. Translated, it gives CASSADRTGELFF.

V usage is TRBV11-2 and J usage is TRBJ2-5; the D gene is possibly TRBD2 (5 bases). This CDR3 has 15 amino acids. The V gene's germline CDR1 is SGHAT and CDR2 FQNNGV. V lost 0 bases to trimming and J lost 7 bases, with 15 bases between them. CDR3: CASSLEAPRGGTQYF. The CDR3 bases are TGTGCCAGCAGCTTAGAGGCCCCGAGAGGAGGGACCCAGTACTTC.

The chain recombines TRBV6-6 with TRBJ2-1; 10 positions match TRBD2. Germline V gene lookup returns CDR1 MNHNY and CDR2 SVGAGI (reference sequence). Losses at the gene ends were 6 bases for V and 7 bases for J; bases not matched to a gene: 9. This CDR3 is 15 amino acids long. This CDR3 reads CASSTLAGALNEQFF. CDR3 DNA: TGTGCCAGCAGCACCCTAGCGGGAGCGTTGAATGAGCAGTTCTTC.

For the CDR3, the DNA is TGTGCCAGTAGTATATTCAGGGGTAGCAATCAGCCCCAGCATTTT. Translating gives CASSIFRGSNQPQHF. The chain has TRBV19 and TRBJ1-5; D is possibly TRBD1 (6 bases). V dropped 2 bases and J dropped 0 bases, with 8 bases sitting between them. The germline V gene encodes CDR1 LNHDA and CDR2 SQIVND (reference sequence). This CDR3 region has 15 residues.

The rearrangement uses TRBV2 and TRBJ1-5; D gene unclear. CDR1 is SNHLY, CDR2 FYNNEI, per germline. The CDR3 has 13 residues. With 0 bases removed from V and 5 bases from J, the gap between germline ends came to 5 bases. CDR3 DNA sequence: TGTGCCAGCAGTGAAGCACTTTATCAGCCCCAGCATTTT. Protein sequence: CASSEALYQPQHF.

The rearrangement links TRBV3-1 (or the pseudogene TRBV3-2) to TRBJ2-5; D not certain. The CDR3 loop spans 19 amino acids. Looked up from germline, CDR1 is LGHDT and CDR2 is YNNKEL (reference sequence). V was cut by 1 base and J by 0 bases, with 21 bases left in between. The CDR3 region has the DNA TGTGCCAGCAGCCAAGGTTTGCGTCCCAAGAGGCCTTACCAAGAGACCCAGTACTTC. This sequence encodes CASSQGLRPKRPYQETQYF.

This chain links TRBV6-5 with TRBJ2-4, with D perhaps matching TRBD2 (6 bases). V lost 6 bases and J 3 bases, leaving 15 bases between the germline ends. The CDR3 extends over 15 amino acids. Germline CDR1 and CDR2: MNHEY and SVGAGI. CDR3 sequence reads: CASRPLGGYKNIQYF. The CDR3 region has the DNA TGTGCCAGCAGACCCCTGGGGGGATACAAAAACATTCAGTACTTC.

The sample holds a few counts of this clone. The same CDR3 is also encoded by other DNA sequences in this sample. This sequence joins TRBV19 and TRBJ1-5; D unresolved. CDR3 length equals 14 residues. The V gene's germline CDR1 is LNHDA and CDR2 SQIVND (reference sequence). The ends were cut back, 3 bases at V and 1 base at J, with 7 bases in the middle. As DNA, the CDR3 is TGTGCCAGTAGTATGCCGGGGAGCAATCAGCCCCAGCATTTT. It specifies CASSMPGSNQPQHF.

The chain links TRBV4-1 to TRBJ2-7; D is possibly TRBD2 (6 bases). CDR3 length: 17 residues. Germline CDR1 is MGHRA and CDR2 is YSYEKL. The V end lost 1 base, the J end lost 3 bases, and 19 bases lay between the germline ends. In nucleotides, the CDR3 is TGCGCCAGCAGCCAAGTTAAGACGGGAGCGTTGGGCTACGAGCAGTACTTC. Protein: CASSQVKTGALGYEQYF.

The gene calls are TRBV4-2 and TRBJ1-3; 9 bases map to TRBD1. The CDR3 contains 15 residues. CDR1 and CDR2 (germline): LGHNA, YNFKEQ. The ends lost 4 bases at V and 2 bases at J; junction bases unmatched: 3. The CDR3 region is CASSRDRVTGNTIYF. In DNA form, the CDR3 reads TGTGCCAGCAGCCGGGACAGGGTAACTGGAAACACCATATATTTT.

The J gene is TRBJ1-2, the V gene TRBV3-1 (or the pseudogene TRBV3-2); tentative D call: TRBD1 (6 bases). The CDR3 is 15 residues long. V shed 2 bases and J shed 0 bases, with 10 bases lying between them. The V gene's germline CDR1 is LGHDT and CDR2 YNNKEL (reference sequence). For the CDR3, the DNA is TGTGCCAGCAGCCAACAGGGGAAAGCTAACTATGGCTACACCTTC. As protein: CASSQQGKANYGYTF.

V and J are TRBV2 and TRBJ2-2; a possible D gene is TRBD1 (5 bases). The CDR3 is 14 amino acids. Trimming left V 6 bases short and J 0 bases short, with 8 bases between. Germline V CDR1 and CDR2: SNHLY, FYNNEI. CDR3: CASRRTPNTGELFF. DNA for the CDR3: TGTGCCAGCAGGAGGACACCGAACACCGGGGAGCTGTTTTTT.

This chain joins TRBV24-1 and TRBJ2-1; D is unclear. Germline V gives CDR1 KGHDR, CDR2 SFDVKD. The CDR3 spans 16 residues. Trimming left V 3 bases short and J 2 bases short, with 13 bases between. The CDR3, as DNA: TGTGCCACCAGTGATCCCAGAAGAAGCGCCTACAATGAGCAGTTCTTC. Translation gives CATSDPRRSAYNEQFF.